A single sample is the source of the 30 T cell receptor beta chains below, sequenced in a study of regulatory T cells in long-lasting Graves disease. As to time point: persistent/refractory GD, antithyroid drugs over 5 years with positive TRAb. There was RNA extracted from PBMCs, and the TCR library was made from it. According to the study, TCR beta libraries were built with iRepertoire HTBI primers and CDR3-region Arm-PCR. In TCRdb, the multiplex PCR reads were re-called with MiXCR into one record per CDR3 protein. The table shows about 430,000 distinct CDR3 sequences, with 20% to 25% occurring only once. Source: peripheral blood mononuclear cells (PBMCs), taken when the disease was refractory, from a patient treated with antithyroid drugs. These receptor sequences come from a female donor with Graves disease.

Many counts were recorded for this clonotype. Written as DNA, the CDR3 is TGTGCCACCAGCAGAGATCCCCACAGCCGCGAGCAGTACTTC. This sequence encodes CATSRDPHSREQYF. J is TRBJ2-7 and V is TRBV15; D remains unclear. The CDR3 runs to 14 residues. Germline values: CDR1 LNHNV, CDR2 YYDKDF (reference sequence). V shed 0 bases and J shed 6 bases, with 12 bases lying between them.

The chain joins TRBV7-2 to TRBJ2-7, with unresolved D. CDR1 and CDR2 (germline): SGHTA, FQGNSA. This CDR3 comprises 14 residues. With 3 bases removed from V and 2 bases from J, the gap between germline ends came to 11 bases. CDR3 protein: CASSFRGSAYEQYF. CDR3 nucleotide sequence: TGTGCCAGCAGCTTCCGTGGAAGTGCCTACGAGCAGTACTTC.

V is TRBV5-1 and J is TRBJ2-7; 7 bases match TRBD1. The CDR3 spans 15 residues. CDR1 and CDR2 (germline): SGHRS, YFSETQ. Trimming cost V 4 bases and J 3 bases; bases outside gene matches: 10. The CDR3 DNA is TGCGCCAGCAGCCAGATCTTGGGACAGCACTACGAGCAGTACTTC. This codes for CASSQILGQHYEQYF.

There are a few counts of this clonotype. The V and J genes are TRBV9 and TRBJ2-7; 10 bases match TRBD1. CDR3 size: 16 residues. Trimming removed 2 bases from V and 7 bases from J; junction bases left unmatched: 12. The germline V gene has CDR1 SGDLS and CDR2 YYNGEE. The CDR3 region has the DNA TGTGCCAGCAGCGTTACCCCGGGACAGGGGAAAAGTGAGCAGTACTTC. Translated: CASSVTPGQGKSEQYF.

This clonotype appeared a few times. This chain uses TRBV28 with TRBJ2-2; 7 bases fit TRBD1. The CDR3 spans 15 residues. V gave up 6 bases and J gave up 7 bases; unmatched junction bases: 11. Germline values: CDR1 MDHEN, CDR2 SYDVKM. CDR3 protein: CASRPIDRAGGELFF. Here the CDR3 DNA reads TGTGCCAGCAGACCAATCGACAGGGCCGGCGGGGAGCTGTTTTTT.

The V gene is TRBV28, the J gene TRBJ1-4; possible D gene TRBD1, 6 bases. The germline CDR1 and CDR2 sequences are MDHEN and SYDVKM. The CDR3 runs to 11 residues. The germline V and J ends were trimmed by 6 bases and 15 bases, with 14 bases remaining between them. The CDR3 loop is CASSYPGTMFF. As DNA, the CDR3 is TGTGCCAGCAGCTATCCAGGGACAATGTTTTTT.

There are many counts of this clonotype. This rearrangement joins TRBV6-1 to TRBJ2-5, with D perhaps assigned TRBD1 or TRBD2 (5 bases each). Germline V gene sequence: CDR1 MNHNS, CDR2 SASEGT. The V gene lost 3 bases and the J gene lost 2 bases, with 13 bases spanning the gap. The length of the CDR3 is 15 residues. CDR3 nucleotides: TGTGCCAGCAGTGACGGGACCGCCTATCAAGAGACCCAGTACTTC. This encodes CASSDGTAYQETQYF.

This clonotype was found many times. The chain recombines TRBV2 with TRBJ2-3; 8 bases match TRBD2. The CDR3 has 15 amino acids. Trimming removed 3 bases from V and 0 bases from J; junction bases left unmatched: 2. Germline V gives CDR1 SNHLY, CDR2 FYNNEI. The chain's CDR3 is CASSDERESTDTQYF. In DNA, the CDR3 is TGTGCCAGCAGTGACGAGCGGGAGAGCACAGATACGCAGTATTTT.

The J gene is TRBJ2-3, the V gene TRBV20-1; no reliable D call. This CDR3 comprises 12 residues. Trimming pared 6 bases from V and 2 bases from J, leaving 9 bases between. CDR1 DFQATT and CDR2 SNEGSKA come from the germline V gene (reference sequence). CDR3 in amino acids: CSAPAYTDTQYF. Here the CDR3 DNA reads TGCAGTGCCCCCGCCTACACAGATACGCAGTATTTT.

This clonotype was seen many times. V usage is TRBV5-1 and J usage is TRBJ2-2; 11 nucleotides align to TRBD2. This CDR3 has 16 amino acids. V lost 1 base, J lost 5 bases, and 4 bases stayed unmatched. Germline V gives CDR1 SGHRS, CDR2 YFSETQ. The CDR3 loop reads CASSLKIAGGTGELFF. CDR3 sequence (DNA): TGCGCCAGCAGCTTGAAAATAGCGGGAGGGACCGGGGAGCTGTTTTTT.

This clonotype was seen many times. The rearrangement uses TRBV28 and TRBJ2-7; a weak D match, TRBD2 (12 bases). The CDR3 covers 21 residues. V was shortened by 5 bases and J by 1 base, with 33 bases between the two germline ends. Germline V gives CDR1 MDHEN, CDR2 SYDVKM. The CDR3 DNA reads TGTGCCAGCAGTACCCGGACAGGGGGCGCGACTAGCGGGAGAATATCCTACGAGCAGTACTTC. It translates to CASSTRTGGATSGRISYEQYF.

This clonotype was seen only a few times. This chain uses TRBV7-9 with TRBJ2-7, with D uncertain. CDR3 length equals 12 residues. V was cut by 0 bases and J by 7 bases, with 7 bases left in between. Germline CDR1 SEHNR, CDR2 FQNEAQ (reference sequence). CDR3: CASSLATAEQYF. In nucleotides, the CDR3 is TGTGCCAGCAGCTTAGCAACAGCTGAGCAGTACTTC.

The chain uses TRBV2 and TRBJ2-7, with 10 bases lining up with TRBD1. After removal of 6 bases from V and 4 bases from J, the junction contained 9 bases not matched to a gene. This CDR3 comprises 15 residues. Germline CDR1 reads SNHLY; CDR2 reads FYNNEI. The DNA of the CDR3 is TGTGCCAGCAGGAAGACGACAGGGGGCCCGTACGAGCAGTACTTC. This sequence encodes CASRKTTGGPYEQYF.

This clonotype appeared a few times. The chain is built from TRBV27 and TRBJ1-1; D might be TRBD1 (6 bases). With 2 bases removed from V and 1 base from J, the gap between germline ends came to 8 bases. In germline, CDR1 is MNHEY, CDR2 SMNVEV (reference sequence). CDR3 size: 14 residues. The CDR3: CASSLEGGNTEAFF. The CDR3 DNA is TGTGCCAGCAGTTTAGAGGGGGGGAACACTGAAGCTTTCTTT.

This clonotype was seen at least ten times. V and J are TRBV28 and TRBJ2-4, with D possibly matching TRBD1 (7 bases). This CDR3 is 16 amino acids long. The V gene's germline CDR1 is MDHEN and CDR2 SYDVKM. Trimming took off 5 bases at V and 0 bases at J, with 14 bases between the two ends. The CDR3 bases are TGTGCCAGCAGTCGGGGGACAGAAGTAGCCAAAAACATTCAGTACTTC. Translation: CASSRGTEVAKNIQYF.

CDR3 protein: CASSSSSPYEQYF. The DNA for the CDR3 is TGTGCCAGCAGCTCCTCGTCTCCCTACGAGCAGTACTTC. This rearrangement joins TRBV7-2 to TRBJ2-7, with unresolved D. The CDR3 totals 13 residues. Germline V CDR1 and CDR2: SGHTA, FQGNSA. V was pared by 4 bases and J by 2 bases, with 9 bases between.

J is TRBJ2-7 and V is TRBV6-1; 7 nucleotides match TRBD2. Trimming removed 6 bases from V and 5 bases from J; junction bases left unmatched: 10. This CDR3 contains 14 residues. Germline CDR1 is MNHNS and CDR2 is SASEGT. The CDR3 loop is CASSLQAGAHEQYF. The DNA of the CDR3 is TGTGCCAGCAGCCTCCAGGCGGGAGCGCACGAGCAGTACTTC.

This clonotype was seen a handful of times. This chain links TRBV20-1 with TRBJ2-7, with D maybe TRBD2 (6 bases). V shed 0 bases and J shed 4 bases, with 19 bases lying between them. The CDR3 is 16 residues long. Germline assignment: CDR1 DFQATT and CDR2 SNEGSKA (reference sequence). CDR3 nucleotide sequence: TGCAGTGCTAGAGATATTTGGGGGGAGTTTGGATACGAGCAGTACTTC. It encodes CSARDIWGEFGYEQYF.

The J gene is TRBJ1-3, the V gene TRBV13, with a possible D match to TRBD1 (5 bases). V lost 5 bases and J 0 bases, leaving 20 bases between the germline ends. This CDR3 has 18 residues. Germline V gene data show CDR1 as PRHDT and CDR2 as FYEKMQ (reference sequence). The CDR3 region is CASSEGGGGAFSGNTIYF. CDR3 nucleotide sequence: TGTGCCAGCAGCGAAGGAGGCGGTGGGGCTTTCTCTGGAAACACCATATATTTT.

Points on this clonotype: Sequence at one end of the junction differs from germline and may be a read error. CDR3 in DNA: TGTACCAGCAAGGAGTCGGGTCGCTATGAGCAGTTCTTC. Translated: CTSKESGRYEQFF. J is TRBJ2-1 and V is TRBV2; the D is unclear. In germline, CDR1 is SNHLY, CDR2 FYNNEI. The CDR3 spans 13 residues. Full variable domain (rest looked up from reference TRBV2 and TRBJ2-1): EPEVTQTPSHQVTQMGQEVILRCVPISNHLYFYWYRQILGQKVEFLVSFYNNEISEKSEIFDDQFSVERPDGSNFTLKIRSTKLEDSAMYFCTSKESGRYEQFFGPGTRLTVL.

The CDR3 DNA is TGTGCCAGCAGCTTAGACCAGGGAAGAGGAGAGACCCAGTACTTC. This encodes CASSLDQGRGETQYF. The chain carries TRBV7-8 and TRBJ2-5; TRBD1 might be the D (5 bases). The V gene's germline CDR1 is SGHVS and CDR2 FQNEAQ. Trimming left V 1 base short and J 4 bases short, with 13 bases between. This CDR3 contains 15 residues.

This chain links TRBV3-1 with TRBJ1-5; TRBD1 aligns across 9 bases. CDR1 is LGHDT, CDR2 YNNKEL, per germline (reference sequence). The CDR3 extends over 16 amino acids. The junction had 4 bases not matched to a gene; V was cut back by 0 bases and J by 4 bases. In DNA, the CDR3 is TGTGCCAGCAGCCAAGAGTACAGGGGGCTGAATCAGCCCCAGCATTTT. The encoded protein is CASSQEYRGLNQPQHF. Using reference TRBV3-1 and TRBJ1-5 for the parts outside the CDR3, the full variable domain is DTAVSQTPKYLVTQMGNDKSIKCEQNLGHDTMYWYKQDSKKFLKIMFSYNNKELIINETVPNRFSPKSPDKAHLNLHINSLELGDSAVYFCASSQEYRGLNQPQHFGDGTRLSIL.

The V gene is TRBV6-2 or TRBV6-3, the J gene TRBJ2-2; 9 bases align to TRBD2. V lost 0 bases and J lost 3; bases outside the gene matches: 2. The germline CDR1 and CDR2 sequences are MNHEY and SVGEGT. The CDR3 consists of 16 residues. The CDR3 DNA follows: TGTGCCAGCAGTTACTCCTTAGCGGGAGACACCGGGGAGCTGTTTTTT. It specifies CASSYSLAGDTGELFF.

The chain links TRBV5-6 to TRBJ1-5, with D possibly matching TRBD1 (5 bases). This CDR3 is built from 15 residues. Trimming left V 4 bases short and J 3 bases short, with 14 bases between. Germline V gene lookup returns CDR1 SGHDT and CDR2 YYEEEE. The CDR3 here is CASSTGTEFNQPQHF. The CDR3 DNA is TGTGCCAGCAGCACGGGGACGGAATTCAATCAGCCCCAGCATTTT.

The chain is built from TRBV7-3 and TRBJ1-1; no clear D gene. This CDR3 is 13 amino acids long. Germline CDR1 reads SGHTA; CDR2 reads FQGTGA. Trimming shortened V by 3 bases and J by 3 bases, and 8 bases separated the two germline ends. CDR3 nucleotide sequence: TGTGCCAGCAGCTTGGGCTACGACACTGAAGCTTTCTTT. Translated, it gives CASSLGYDTEAFF.

Only a few counts were recorded for this clonotype. The gene calls are TRBV20-1 and TRBJ1-1, with 7 positions matching TRBD1. The ends lost 0 bases at V and 4 bases at J; junction bases unmatched: 14. The length of the CDR3 is 17 residues. CDR1 DFQATT and CDR2 SNEGSKA come from the germline V gene (reference sequence). CDR3 loop: CSARDLGQVTGGTEAFF. CDR3 coding DNA: TGCAGTGCTAGAGATCTTGGACAGGTTACGGGGGGCACTGAAGCTTTCTTT.

Worth noting for this clonotype: A read error may explain this, as a much larger clone is one base away. V and J are TRBV2 and TRBJ1-4; 7 nucleotides line up with TRBD1. The germline V gene encodes CDR1 SNHLY and CDR2 FYNNEI. The CDR3 runs 15 residues. This CDR3 reads CASSEGDRHNEKLLF. CDR3 nucleotide sequence: TGTGCCAGCAGTGAAGGGGACAGACATAATGAAAAACTGCTTTTT. Based on the CDR3 plus reference TRBV2 and TRBJ1-4, the full variable domain is EPEVTQTPSHQVTQMGQEVILRCVPISNHLYFYWYRQILGQKVEFLVSFYNNEISEKSEIFDDQFSVERPDGSNFTLKIRSTKLEDSAMYFCASSEGDRHNEKLLFGSGTQLSVL.

The chain is built from TRBV5-1 and TRBJ2-5, with a weak D call TRBD2 (5 bases). CDR1 and CDR2 (germline): SGHRS, YFSETQ. The CDR3 extends over 15 amino acids. With 4 bases removed from V and 5 bases from J, the gap between germline ends came to 18 bases. This chain's CDR3 is CASSPQTRPGETQYF. DNA of the CDR3: TGCGCCAGCAGCCCTCAGACGCGCCCGGGGGAGACCCAGTACTTC.

This clonotype was found a few times. This chain connects TRBV19 to TRBJ1-5; D is ambiguous. Trimming removed 7 bases at V and 8 bases at J, with 18 bases between. The CDR3 length is 14 residues. Germline CDR1 and CDR2: LNHDA and SQIVND (reference sequence). The CDR3 nucleotides are TGTGCCAGTAAAGGACCCAAGGGCTGGGAGCCCCAGCATTTT. This gives the protein CASKGPKGWEPQHF.

Turning to this clonotype: One base away lies a much larger clone, so this may be a sequencing read error. The rearrangement uses TRBV2 and TRBJ1-6; TRBD1 matches 7 bases. Germline-derived CDR1 and CDR2 are SNHLY and FYNNEI. The CDR3 contains 16 residues. This CDR3 reads CAGSDRDRAYNSPLHF. The DNA for the CDR3 is TGTGCCGGCAGCGACCGGGACAGAGCGTATAATTCACCCCTCCACTTT. Drawing the rest from reference TRBV2 and TRBJ1-6, the complete variable domain is EPEVTQTPSHQVTQMGQEVILRCVPISNHLYFYWYRQILGQKVEFLVSFYNNEISEKSEIFDDQFSVERPDGSNFTLKIRSTKLEDSAMYFCAGSDRDRAYNSPLHFGNGTRLTVT.